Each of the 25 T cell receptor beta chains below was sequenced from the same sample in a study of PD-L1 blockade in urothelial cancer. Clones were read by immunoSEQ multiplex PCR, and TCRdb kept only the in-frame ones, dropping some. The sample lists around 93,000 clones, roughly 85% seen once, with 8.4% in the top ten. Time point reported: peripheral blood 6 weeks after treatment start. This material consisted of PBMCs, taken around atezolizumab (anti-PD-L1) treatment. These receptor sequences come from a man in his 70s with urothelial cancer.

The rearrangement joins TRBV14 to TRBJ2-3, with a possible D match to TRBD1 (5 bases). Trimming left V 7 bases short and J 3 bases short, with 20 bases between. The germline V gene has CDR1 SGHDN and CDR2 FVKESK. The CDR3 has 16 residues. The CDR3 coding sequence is TGTGCCAGCAACCCAGCTCCCAGGGATTCGACAGATACGCAGTATTTT. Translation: CASNPAPRDSTDTQYF.

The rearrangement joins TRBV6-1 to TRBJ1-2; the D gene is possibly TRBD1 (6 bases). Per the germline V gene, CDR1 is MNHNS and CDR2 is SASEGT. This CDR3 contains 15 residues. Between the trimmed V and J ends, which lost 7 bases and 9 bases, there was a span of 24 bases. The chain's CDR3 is CASTVGGDTTISYTF. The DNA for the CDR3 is TGTGCCAGCACGGTGGGAGGGGACACCACTATTAGCTACACCTTC.

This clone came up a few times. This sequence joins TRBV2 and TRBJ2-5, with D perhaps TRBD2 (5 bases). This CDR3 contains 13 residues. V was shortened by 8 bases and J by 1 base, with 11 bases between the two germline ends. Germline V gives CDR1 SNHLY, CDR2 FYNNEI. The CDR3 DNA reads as TGTGCCAGCGGGTGGGGAGCCCAAGAGACCCAGTACTTC. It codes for CASGWGAQETQYF. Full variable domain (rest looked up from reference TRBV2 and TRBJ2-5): EPEVTQTPSHQVTQMGQEVILRCVPISNHLYFYWYRQILGQKVEFLVSFYNNEISEKSEIFDDQFSVERPDGSNFTLKIRSTKLEDSAMYFCASGWGAQETQYFGPGTRLLVL.

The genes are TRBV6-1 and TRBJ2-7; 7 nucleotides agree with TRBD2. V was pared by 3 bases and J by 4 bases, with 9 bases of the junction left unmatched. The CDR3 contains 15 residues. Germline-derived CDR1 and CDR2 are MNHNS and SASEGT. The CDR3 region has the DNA TGTGCCAGCAGTGATAATCGACGGGGGGTGTACGAGCAGTACTTC. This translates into CASSDNRRGVYEQYF.

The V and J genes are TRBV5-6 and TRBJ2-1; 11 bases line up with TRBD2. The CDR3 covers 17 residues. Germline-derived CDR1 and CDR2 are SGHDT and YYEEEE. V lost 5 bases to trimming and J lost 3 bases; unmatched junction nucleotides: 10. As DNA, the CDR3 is TGTGCCAGCAGTCGAGGGGGTAGCGGGAGGGGCTACAATGAGCAGTTCTTC. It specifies CASSRGGSGRGYNEQFF. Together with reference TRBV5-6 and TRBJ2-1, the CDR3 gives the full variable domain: DAGVTQSPTHLIKTRGQQVTLRCSPKSGHDTVSWYQQALGQGPQFIFQYYEEEERQRGNFPDRFSGHQFPNYSSELNVNALLLGDSALYLCASSRGGSGRGYNEQFFGPGTRLTVL.

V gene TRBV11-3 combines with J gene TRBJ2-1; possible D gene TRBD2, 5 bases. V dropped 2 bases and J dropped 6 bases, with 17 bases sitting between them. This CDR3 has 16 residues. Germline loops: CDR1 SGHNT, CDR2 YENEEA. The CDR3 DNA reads TGTGCCAGCAGCTTACATTATCGGGGAGTAGGCAATGAGCAGTTCTTC. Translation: CASSLHYRGVGNEQFF.

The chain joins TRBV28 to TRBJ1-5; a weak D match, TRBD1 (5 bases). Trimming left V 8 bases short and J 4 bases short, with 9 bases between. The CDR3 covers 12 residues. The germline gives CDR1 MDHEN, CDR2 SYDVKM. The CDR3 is CASGAENQPQHF. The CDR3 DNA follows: TGTGCCAGCGGGGCAGAGAATCAGCCCCAGCATTTT.

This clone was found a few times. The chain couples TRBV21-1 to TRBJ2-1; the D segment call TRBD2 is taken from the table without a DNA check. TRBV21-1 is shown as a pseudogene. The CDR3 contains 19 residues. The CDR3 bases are TGTGCCAGCAGCAACCCGGGGACTAGCGGGAGGGCCTGGGGCTATGAGCAGTTCTTC. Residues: CASSNPGTSGRAWGYEQFF.

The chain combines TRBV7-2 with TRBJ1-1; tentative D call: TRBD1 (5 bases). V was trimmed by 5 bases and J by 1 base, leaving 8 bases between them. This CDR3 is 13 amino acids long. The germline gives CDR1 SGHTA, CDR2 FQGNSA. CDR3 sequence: CASSVTGNTEAFF. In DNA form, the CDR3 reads TGTGCCAGCAGCGTCACAGGGAACACTGAAGCTTTCTTT.

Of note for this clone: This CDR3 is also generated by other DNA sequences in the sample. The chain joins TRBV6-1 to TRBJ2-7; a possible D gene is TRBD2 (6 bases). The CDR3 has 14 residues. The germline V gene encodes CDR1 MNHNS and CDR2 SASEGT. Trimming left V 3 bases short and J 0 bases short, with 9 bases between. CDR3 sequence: CASSEEGFSYEQYF. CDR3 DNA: TGTGCCAGCAGTGAGGAGGGGTTCTCCTACGAGCAGTACTTC.

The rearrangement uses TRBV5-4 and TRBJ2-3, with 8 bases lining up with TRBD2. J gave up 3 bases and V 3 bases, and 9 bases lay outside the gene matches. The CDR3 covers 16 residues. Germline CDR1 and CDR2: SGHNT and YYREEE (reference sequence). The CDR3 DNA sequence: TGTGCCAGCAGCTCTAGCGGGCCGCGGGGGACAGATACGCAGTATTTT. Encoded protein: CASSSSGPRGTDTQYF.

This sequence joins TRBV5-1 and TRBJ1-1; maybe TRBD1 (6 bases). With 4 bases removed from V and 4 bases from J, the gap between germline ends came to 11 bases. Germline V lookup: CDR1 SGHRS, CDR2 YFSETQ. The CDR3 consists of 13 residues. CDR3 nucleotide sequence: TGCGCCAGCAGCACGGGGGGCGGCACTGAAGCTTTCTTT. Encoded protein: CASSTGGGTEAFF.

The CDR3 loop is CASSLFQGANGYTF. DNA for the CDR3: TGTGCCAGCAGCTTATTCCAGGGGGCAAATGGCTACACCTTC. The rearrangement joins TRBV7-2 to TRBJ1-2; 8 nucleotides align to TRBD1. Germline trimming cut 2 bases from V and 6 bases from J; bases unmatched to any gene: 5. Germline V lookup: CDR1 SGHTA, CDR2 FQGNSA. The CDR3 runs 14 residues.

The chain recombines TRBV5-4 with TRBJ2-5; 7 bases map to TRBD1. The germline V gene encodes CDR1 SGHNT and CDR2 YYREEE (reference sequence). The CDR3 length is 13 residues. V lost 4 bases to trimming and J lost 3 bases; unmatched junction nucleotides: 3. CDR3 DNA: TGTGCCAGCAGCCCCGGGACAGAAGAGACCCAGTACTTC. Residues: CASSPGTEETQYF.

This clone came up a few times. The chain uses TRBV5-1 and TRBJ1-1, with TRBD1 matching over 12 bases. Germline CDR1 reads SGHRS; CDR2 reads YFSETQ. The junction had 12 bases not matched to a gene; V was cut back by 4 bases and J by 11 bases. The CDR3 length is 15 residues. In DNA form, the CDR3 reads TGCGCCAGCAGCGACGGGACAGGGGGCGCGTTGGAGGCTTTCTTT. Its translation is CASSDGTGGALEAFF.

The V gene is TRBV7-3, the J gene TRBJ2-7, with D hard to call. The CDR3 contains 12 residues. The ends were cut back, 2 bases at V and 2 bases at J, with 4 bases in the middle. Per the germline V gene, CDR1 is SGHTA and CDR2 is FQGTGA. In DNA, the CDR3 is TGTGCCAGCAGCTTACTCCCCTACGAGCAGTACTTC. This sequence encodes CASSLLPYEQYF.

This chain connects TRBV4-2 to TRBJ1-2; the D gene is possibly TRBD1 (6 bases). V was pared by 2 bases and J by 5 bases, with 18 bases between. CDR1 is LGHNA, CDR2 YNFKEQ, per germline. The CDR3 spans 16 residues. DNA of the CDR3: TGTGCCAGCAGCCAACATCGAGGGGACACGAGTTATGGCTACACCTTC. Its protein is CASSQHRGDTSYGYTF.

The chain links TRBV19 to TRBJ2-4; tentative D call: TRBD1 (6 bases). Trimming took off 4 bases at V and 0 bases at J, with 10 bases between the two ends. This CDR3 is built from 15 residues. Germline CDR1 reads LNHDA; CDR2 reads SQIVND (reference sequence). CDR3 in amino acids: CASSTGQLAKNIQYF. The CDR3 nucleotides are TGTGCCAGTAGTACAGGACAGCTAGCCAAAAACATTCAGTACTTC.

The CDR3 bases are TGTGCCAGCAGCCAAGGCGGACAGTGGAATGAGCAGTTCTTC. It specifies CASSQGGQWNEQFF. This rearrangement joins TRBV4-2 to TRBJ2-1, with a weak D call TRBD1 (6 bases). The CDR3 contains 14 residues. The V gene's germline CDR1 is LGHNA and CDR2 YNFKEQ. Trimming removed 1 base from V and 7 bases from J, with 11 bases in between.

The chain's CDR3 is CASSLYRGRGMNTEAFF. In DNA, the CDR3 is TGTGCCAGCTCACTCTACAGGGGCCGGGGCATGAACACTGAAGCTTTCTTT. This chain links TRBV18 with TRBJ1-1, with TRBD1 matching over 7 bases. V trimming: 4 bases; J trimming: 0 bases; junction bases outside the gene matches: 11. The germline gives CDR1 KGHSH, CDR2 LQKENI. This CDR3 comprises 17 residues.

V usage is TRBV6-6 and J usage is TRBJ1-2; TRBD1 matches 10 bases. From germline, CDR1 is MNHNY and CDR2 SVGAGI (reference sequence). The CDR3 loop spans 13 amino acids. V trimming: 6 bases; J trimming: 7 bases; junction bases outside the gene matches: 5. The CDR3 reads CASSPGTGAGYTF. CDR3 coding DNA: TGTGCCAGCAGCCCCGGGACAGGGGCTGGCTACACCTTC.

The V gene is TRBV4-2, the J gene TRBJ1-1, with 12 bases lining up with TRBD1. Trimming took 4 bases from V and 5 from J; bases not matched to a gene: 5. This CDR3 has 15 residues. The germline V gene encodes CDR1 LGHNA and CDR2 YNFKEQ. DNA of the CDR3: TGTGCCAGCAGCCTGGGACAGGGGGCGCTTACTGAAGCTTTCTTT. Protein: CASSLGQGALTEAFF.

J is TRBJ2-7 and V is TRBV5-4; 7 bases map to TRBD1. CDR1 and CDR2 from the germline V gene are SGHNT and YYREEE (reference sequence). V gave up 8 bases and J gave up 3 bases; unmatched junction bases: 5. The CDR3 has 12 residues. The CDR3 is CARQGQRYEQYF. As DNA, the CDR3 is TGTGCCAGACAGGGACAGCGCTACGAGCAGTACTTC. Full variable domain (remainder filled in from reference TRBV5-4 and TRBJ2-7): ETGVTQSPTHLIKTRGQQVTLRCSSQSGHNTVSWYQQALGQGPQFIFQYYREEENGRGNFPPRFSGLQFPNYSSELNVNALELDDSALYLCARQGQRYEQYFGPGTRLTVT.

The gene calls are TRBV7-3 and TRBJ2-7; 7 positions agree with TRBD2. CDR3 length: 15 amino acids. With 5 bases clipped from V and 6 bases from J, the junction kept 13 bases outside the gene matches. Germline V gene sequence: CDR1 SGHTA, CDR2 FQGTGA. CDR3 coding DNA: TGTGCCAGCAGCCTCCCGGGACTACCCGAGTTCGAGCAGTACTTC. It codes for CASSLPGLPEFEQYF.

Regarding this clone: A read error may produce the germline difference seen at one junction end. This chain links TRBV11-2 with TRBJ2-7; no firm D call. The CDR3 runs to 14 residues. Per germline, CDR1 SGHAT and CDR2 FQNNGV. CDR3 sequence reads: CASRLGWSSEEQYF. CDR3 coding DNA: TGTGCCAGCAGATTAGGGTGGAGTTCAGAGGAGCAGTACTTC.